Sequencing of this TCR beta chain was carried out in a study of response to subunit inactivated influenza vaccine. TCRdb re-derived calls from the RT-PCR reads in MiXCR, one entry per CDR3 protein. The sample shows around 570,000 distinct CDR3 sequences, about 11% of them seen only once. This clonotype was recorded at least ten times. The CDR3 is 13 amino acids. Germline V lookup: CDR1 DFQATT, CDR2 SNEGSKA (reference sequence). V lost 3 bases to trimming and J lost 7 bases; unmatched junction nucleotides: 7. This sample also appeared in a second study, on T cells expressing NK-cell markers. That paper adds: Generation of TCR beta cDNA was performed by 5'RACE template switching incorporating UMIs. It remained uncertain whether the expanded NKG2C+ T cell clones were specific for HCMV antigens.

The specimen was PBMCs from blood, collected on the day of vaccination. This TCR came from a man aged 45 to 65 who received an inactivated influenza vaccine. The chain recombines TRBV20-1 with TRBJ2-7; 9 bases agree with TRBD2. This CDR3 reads CSARSGTSLEQYF. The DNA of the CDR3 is TGCAGTGCTAGGAGCGGGACTAGCTTGGAGCAGTACTTC.